This entry concerns a single T cell receptor beta chain. V dropped 5 bases and J dropped 1; count of bases not matched to a gene: 8. This CDR3 is 16 amino acids long. Germline V gene sequence: CDR1 LNHDA, CDR2 SQIVND (reference sequence). This sample is part of a study of blood T cell repertoires in COVID-19. Study-level background: PBMCs, B-cell-depleted T cells, or T cells provided the cDNA or gDNA that made up the material.

Within 2 weeks of study entry, exposed participants had contacted a PCR-confirmed or clinician-diagnosed COVID-19 case. Methods used by the authors: Scientists estimated how many nucleated cells there were by amplifying reference gene primers. Only in-frame clones appear in the TCRdb table, and some are missing; sequencing was by immunoSEQ multiplex PCR. That table is the source of V, J and clone size, and D and trimming were worked out from the DNA. The sample consists of 300,000 or so clones, about nine tenths of them appearing once. The source is a woman between 45 and 60 years old who had been exposed to COVID-19. The specimen was PBMCs or T cells enriched from blood (not recorded which). This chain links TRBV19 with TRBJ2-5; 9 nucleotides match TRBD2. The CDR3 sequence is CASSSSRGGLQETQYF. The CDR3, as DNA: TGTGCCAGTAGTTCTTCGCGGGGGGGCCTCCAAGAGACCCAGTACTTC. Drawing the rest from reference TRBV19 and TRBJ2-5, the complete variable domain is DGGITQSPKYLFRKEGQNVTLSCEQNLNHDAMYWYRQDPGQGLRLIYYSQIVNDFQKGDIAEGYSVSREKKESFPLTVTSAQKNPTAFYLCASSSSRGGLQETQYFGPGTRLLVL.